This T cell receptor beta chain was recovered during a study of blood T cell repertoires in COVID-19. Background on the study: Sites in the United States, Italy and Spain provided acute and convalescent COVID-19 samples. Sample material is recorded as cDNA or gDNA derived from T cells, B-cell-depleted T cells, or PBMCs.

The sample holds a few counts of this clone. Methods used by the authors: Amplification with reference gene primers provided the estimates of nucleated cell counts. Sequencing was performed with immunoSEQ multiplex PCR; in TCRdb, only in-frame clones are kept and a portion is missing. For V, J and clone size, that table is used; D and trimming come from the DNA. The sample has approximately 75,000 clones, around 90% seen once. This CDR3 is built from 15 residues. V trimming: 2 bases; J trimming: 5 bases; junction bases outside the gene matches: 5. CDR1 and CDR2 (germline): LGHDT, YNNKEL (reference sequence).

The sequence was obtained from a human donor in a cohort sampled during active COVID-19. The sequenced sample consisted of peripheral blood. J is TRBJ1-5 and V is TRBV3-1 (or the pseudogene TRBV3-2); 8 bases line up with TRBD1. CDR3 loop: CASSQSQGADQPQHF. The CDR3 DNA sequence: TGTGCCAGCAGCCAATCCCAGGGGGCTGATCAGCCCCAGCATTTT.